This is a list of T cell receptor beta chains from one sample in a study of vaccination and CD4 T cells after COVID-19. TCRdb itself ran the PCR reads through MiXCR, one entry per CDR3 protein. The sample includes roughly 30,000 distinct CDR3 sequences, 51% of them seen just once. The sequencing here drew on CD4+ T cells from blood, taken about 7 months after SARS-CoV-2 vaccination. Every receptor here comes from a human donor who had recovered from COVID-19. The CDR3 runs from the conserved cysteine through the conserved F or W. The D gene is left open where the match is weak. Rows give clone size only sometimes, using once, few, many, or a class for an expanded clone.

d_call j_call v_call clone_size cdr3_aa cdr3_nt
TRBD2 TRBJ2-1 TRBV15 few CATGTSGYNEQFF TGTGCCACCGGGACTAGCGGTTACAATGAGCAGTTCTTC
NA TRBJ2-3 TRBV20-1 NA CSAMVGDTQYF TGCAGTGCCATGGTGGGAGATACGCAGTATTTT
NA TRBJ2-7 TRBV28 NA CASSFGYEQYF TGTGCCAGCAGTTTTGGTTACGAGCAGTACTTC
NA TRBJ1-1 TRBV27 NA CASRRTGLTEAFF TGTGCCAGCAGGCGAACAGGGCTCACTGAAGCTTTCTTT
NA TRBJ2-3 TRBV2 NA CASASSIGTDTQYF TGTGCCAGCGCCTCTAGTATAGGTACAGATACGCAGTATTTT
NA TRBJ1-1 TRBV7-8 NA CASSVHRLSGGTEAFF TGTGCCAGCAGCGTGCACAGACTGTCCGGGGGCACTGAAGCTTTCTTT
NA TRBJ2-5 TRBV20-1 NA CSADPGGGVGTQYF TGCAGTGCGGACCCAGGCGGAGGGGTGGGGACCCAGTACTTC
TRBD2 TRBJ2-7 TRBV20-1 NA CSARDIAGATYEQYF TGCAGTGCTAGAGATATCGCGGGAGCGACCTACGAGCAGTACTTC
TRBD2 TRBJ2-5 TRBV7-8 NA CASSLGFIGRASKTQYF TGTGCCAGCAGCTTAGGCTTTATCGGGAGGGCCTCTAAGACCCAGTACTTC
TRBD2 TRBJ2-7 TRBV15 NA CATSRGTSGYEQYF TGTGCCACCAGCAGAGGGACTAGCGGCTACGAGCAGTACTTC
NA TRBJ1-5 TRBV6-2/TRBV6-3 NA CASSYGSSNQPQHF TGTGCCAGCAGTTACGGGAGTAGCAATCAGCCCCAGCATTTT
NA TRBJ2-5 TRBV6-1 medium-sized CASSERSDGRETQYF TGTGCCAGCAGTGAACGGAGTGACGGTCGGGAGACCCAGTACTTC
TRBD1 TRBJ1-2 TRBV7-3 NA CAGSSSGDRSFNYGYTF TGTGCCGGCTCCAGCTCGGGGGACAGGTCGTTTAACTATGGCTACACCTTC
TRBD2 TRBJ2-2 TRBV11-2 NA CASSLLGRTRNTGELFF TGTGCCAGCAGCTTACTAGGGCGGACTAGGAACACCGGGGAGCTGTTTTTT
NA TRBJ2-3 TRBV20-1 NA CSASPLASSTDTQYF TGCAGTGCTAGCCCCCTAGCGTCTAGCACAGATACGCAGTATTTT
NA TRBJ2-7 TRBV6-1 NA CASSGRQRDEQYF TGTGCCAGCAGTGGTCGCCAGAGGGACGAGCAGTACTTC
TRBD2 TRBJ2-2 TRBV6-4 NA CASSESGSTGELFF TGTGCCAGCAGTGAAAGCGGGAGCACCGGGGAGCTGTTTTTT
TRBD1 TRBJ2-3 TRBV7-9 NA CASSSQGENTDTQYF TGTGCCAGCAGCTCCCAGGGGGAAAACACAGATACGCAGTATTTT
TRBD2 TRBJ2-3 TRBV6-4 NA CASSRTSGIGTDTQYF TGTGCCAGCAGTAGGACTAGCGGGATCGGGACAGATACGCAGTATTTT
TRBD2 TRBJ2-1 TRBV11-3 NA CASSRTSGYEQFF TGTGCCAGCAGCCGGACTAGCGGGTATGAGCAGTTCTTC
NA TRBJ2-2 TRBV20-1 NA CSARHLKSGMLTGELFF TGCAGTGCCAGACACCTGAAGAGTGGGATGCTCACCGGGGAGCTGTTTTTT
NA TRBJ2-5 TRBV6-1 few CATSKSSWGVGETQYF TGTGCCACCAGCAAGTCCTCGTGGGGGGTAGGGGAGACCCAGTACTTC
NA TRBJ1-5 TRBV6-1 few CASTSGGSNQPQHF TGTGCCAGCACCTCGGGAGGTAGCAATCAGCCCCAGCATTTT
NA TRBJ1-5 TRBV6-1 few CASRATYSNQPQHF TGTGCCAGCAGGGCCACCTATAGCAATCAGCCCCAGCATTTT
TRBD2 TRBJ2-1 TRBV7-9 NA CASSLLAGVDNEQFF TGTGCCAGCAGCCTCCTAGCGGGAGTCGACAATGAGCAGTTCTTC
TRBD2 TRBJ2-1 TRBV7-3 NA CASSLLAGANEQFF TGTGCCAGCAGCTTGTTAGCGGGAGCTAATGAGCAGTTCTTC
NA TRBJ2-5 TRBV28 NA CASLRGVRETQYF TGTGCCAGCCTCAGGGGCGTCCGAGAGACCCAGTACTTC
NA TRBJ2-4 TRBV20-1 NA CSARVDKEQGGRAKNIQYF TGCAGTGCTAGAGTGGATAAAGAACAGGGCGGACGGGCCAAAAACATTCAGTACTTC
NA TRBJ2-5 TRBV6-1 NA CATNEVDRLGETQYF TGTGCCACCAACGAGGTAGACAGGCTCGGAGAGACCCAGTACTTC
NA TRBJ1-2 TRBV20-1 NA CSADTPGQIDGYTF TGCAGTGCTGATACCCCCGGACAGATAGATGGCTACACCTTC
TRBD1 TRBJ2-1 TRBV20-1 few CSASGTGVYNEQFF TGCAGTGCTAGCGGGACAGGGGTTTACAATGAGCAGTTCTTC
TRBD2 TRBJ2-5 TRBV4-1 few CASSPAGGGETQYF TGCGCCAGCAGCCCAGCGGGAGGCGGAGAGACCCAGTACTTC
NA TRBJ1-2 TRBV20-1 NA CSARDRPNYGYTF TGCAGTGCTAGAGATCGTCCCAACTATGGCTACACCTTC
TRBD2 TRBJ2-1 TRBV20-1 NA CSPKRREEPNEQFF TGCAGTCCCAAACGACGGGAGGAGCCCAATGAGCAGTTCTTC
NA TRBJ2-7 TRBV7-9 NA CASSFDGSYEQYF TGTGCCAGCAGCTTCGACGGTTCCTACGAGCAGTACTTC
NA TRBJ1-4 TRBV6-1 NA CASGLRGDEKLFF TGTGCCAGCGGCCTAAGGGGTGATGAAAAACTGTTTTTT
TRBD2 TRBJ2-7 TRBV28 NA CASIDIAGGAYEQYF TGTGCCAGCATCGACATAGCGGGAGGCGCCTACGAGCAGTACTTC
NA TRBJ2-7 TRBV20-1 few CSARDRDNLYEQYF TGCAGTGCTAGAGATAGGGATAACCTCTACGAGCAGTACTTC
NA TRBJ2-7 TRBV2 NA CASRMTYEQYF TGTGCCAGCAGGATGACCTACGAGCAGTACTTC
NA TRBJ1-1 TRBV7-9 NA CASSLSRDFYMNTEAFF TGTGCCAGCAGCTTATCCAGGGATTTCTACATGAACACTGAAGCTTTCTTT